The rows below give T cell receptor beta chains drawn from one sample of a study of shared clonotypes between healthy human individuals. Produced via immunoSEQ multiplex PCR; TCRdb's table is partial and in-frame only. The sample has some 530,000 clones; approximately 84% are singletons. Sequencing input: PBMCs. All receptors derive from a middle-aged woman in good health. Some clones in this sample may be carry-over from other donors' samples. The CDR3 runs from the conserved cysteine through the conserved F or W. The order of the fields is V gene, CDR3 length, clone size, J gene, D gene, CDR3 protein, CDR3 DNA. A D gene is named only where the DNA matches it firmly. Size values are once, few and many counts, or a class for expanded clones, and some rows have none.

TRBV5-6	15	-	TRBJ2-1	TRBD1	CASSLGTGTYNEQFF	TGTGCCAGCAGCTTGGGGACAGGGACCTACAATGAGCAGTTCTTC
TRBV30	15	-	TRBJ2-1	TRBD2	CAWSSSGSSYNEQFF	TGTGCCTGGAGTTCTAGCGGGAGCTCCTACAATGAGCAGTTCTTC
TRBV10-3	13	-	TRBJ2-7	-	CAISEGGTYEQYF	TGTGCCATCAGTGAAGGGGGGACCTACGAGCAGTACTTC
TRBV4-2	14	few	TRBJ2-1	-	CASSQEEGYNEQFF	TGTGCCAGCAGCCAAGAGGAGGGCTACAATGAGCAGTTCTTC
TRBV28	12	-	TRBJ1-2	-	CASSLFGSGYTF	TGTGCCAGCAGTTTATTCGGTTCCGGCTACACCTTC
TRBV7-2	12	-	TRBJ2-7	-	CASSKGTYEQYF	TGTGCCAGCAGTAAGGGCACCTACGAGCAGTACTTC
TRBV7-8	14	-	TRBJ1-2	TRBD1	CASSPRTGTYGYTF	TGTGCCAGCAGCCCTCGGACAGGGACCTATGGCTACACCTTC
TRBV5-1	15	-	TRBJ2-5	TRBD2	CASSPGTSGQLDRYF	TGCGCCAGCAGCCCCGGGACTAGCGGGCAGTTAGACCGGTACTTC
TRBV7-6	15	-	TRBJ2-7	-	CASSLDDRSAYEQYF	TGTGCCAGCAGCTTAGACGACAGGTCAGCCTACGAGCAGTACTTC
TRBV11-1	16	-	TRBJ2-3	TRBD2	CASSLDLAGALDTQYF	TGTGCCAGCAGCTTAGATCTAGCGGGAGCGTTAGATACGCAGTATTTT
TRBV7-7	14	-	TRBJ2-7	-	CASSLARGLSEQYF	TGTGCTAGCAGCTTAGCCCGGGGATTAAGCGAGCAGTACTTC
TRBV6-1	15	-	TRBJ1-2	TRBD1	CASSGDRVANYGYTF	TGTGCCAGCAGTGGTGACAGGGTAGCTAACTATGGCTACACCTTC
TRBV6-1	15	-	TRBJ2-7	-	CASSEAPTRSYEQYF	TGTGCCAGCAGTGAAGCACCTACTAGGTCCTACGAGCAGTACTTC
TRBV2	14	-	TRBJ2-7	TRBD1	CASSTGQGVYEQYF	TGTGCCAGCAGTACGGGACAGGGTGTGTACGAGCAGTACTTC
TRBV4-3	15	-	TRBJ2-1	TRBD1	CASSQGQGAYNEQFF	TGCGCCAGCAGCCAGGGACAGGGGGCGTACAATGAGCAGTTCTTC
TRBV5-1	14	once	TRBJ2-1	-	CASRVQGSNNEQFF	TGCGCCAGCAGGGTACAGGGTAGCAACAATGAGCAGTTCTTC
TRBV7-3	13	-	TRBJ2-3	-	CASSKGSLDTQYF	TGTGCCAGCAGCAAGGGGTCCTTAGATACGCAGTATTTT
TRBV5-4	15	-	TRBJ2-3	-	CASSLGFRSTDTQYF	TGTGCCAGCAGCTTGGGTTTTAGGAGCACAGATACGCAGTATTTT
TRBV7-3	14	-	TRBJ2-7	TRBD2	CASSPGLASYEQYF	TGTGCCAGCAGCCCGGGACTAGCGTCCTACGAGCAGTACTTC
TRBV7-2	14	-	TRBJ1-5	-	CASSSNGANQPQHF	TGTGCCAGCAGCTCGAACGGGGCCAATCAGCCCCAGCATTTT
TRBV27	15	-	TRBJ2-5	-	CASSLEGGYQETQYF	TGTGCCAGCAGTTTGGAGGGGGGGTACCAAGAGACCCAGTACTTC
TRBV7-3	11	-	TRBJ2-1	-	CASSLGGEQFF	TGTGCCAGCAGCTTAGGAGGTGAGCAGTTCTTC
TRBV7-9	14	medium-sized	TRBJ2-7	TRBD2	CASSGGTSGYEQYF	TGTGCCAGCAGCGGAGGGACTAGCGGCTACGAGCAGTACTTC
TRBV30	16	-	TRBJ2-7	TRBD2	CAWIIPPGGRSYEQYF	TGTGCCTGGATAATCCCCCCGGGAGGACGGTCCTACGAGCAGTACTTC
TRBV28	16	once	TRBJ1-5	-	CASSSDTIYSNQPQHF	TGTGCCAGCAGTTCGGACACAATCTATAGCAATCAGCCCCAGCATTTT
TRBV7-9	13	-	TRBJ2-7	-	CASRRINSYEQYF	TGTGCCAGCAGACGAATTAACTCCTACGAGCAGTACTTC
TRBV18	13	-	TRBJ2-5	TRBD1	CASSQQGEETQYF	TGTGCCAGCTCACAGCAGGGGGAAGAGACCCAGTACTTC
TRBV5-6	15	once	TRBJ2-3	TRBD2	CASSPSGSYTDTQYF	TGTGCCAGCAGCCCCAGCGGGAGCTACACAGATACGCAGTATTTT
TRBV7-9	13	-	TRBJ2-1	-	CASSLGSLNEQFF	TGTGCCAGCAGCTTGGGCAGTCTCAATGAGCAGTTCTTC
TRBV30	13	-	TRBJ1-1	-	CAWIGQPNTEAFF	TGTGCCTGGATAGGACAGCCGAACACTGAAGCTTTCTTT
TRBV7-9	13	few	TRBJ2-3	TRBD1	CATDRESTDTQYF	TGTGCCACTGACAGGGAGAGCACAGATACGCAGTATTTT
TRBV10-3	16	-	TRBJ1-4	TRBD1	CAISPTVDRGNEKLFF	TGTGCCATCAGCCCAACCGTGGACAGGGGAAATGAAAAACTGTTTTTT
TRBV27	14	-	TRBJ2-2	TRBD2	CASRRLAGAGELFF	TGTGCCAGCAGGAGACTAGCGGGAGCAGGGGAGCTGTTTTTT
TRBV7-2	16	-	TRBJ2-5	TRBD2	CASSLALAGTQETQYF	TGTGCCAGCAGCTTAGCTCTAGCGGGAACCCAAGAGACCCAGTACTTC
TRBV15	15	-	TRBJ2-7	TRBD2	CATSRPTSGRAEQYF	TGTGCCACCAGCAGACCGACTAGCGGGAGAGCCGAGCAGTACTTC
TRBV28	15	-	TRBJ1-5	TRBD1	CASSTLGGGVQPQHF	TGTGCCAGCAGCACCCTAGGGGGCGGGGTACAGCCCCAGCATTTT
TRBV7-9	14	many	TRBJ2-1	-	CASSLGGTYNEQFF	TGTGCCAGCAGCTTAGGGGGAACCTACAATGAGCAGTTCTTC
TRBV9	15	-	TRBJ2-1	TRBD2	CASSAGQGLAEEQFF	TGTGCCAGCAGCGCCGGACAGGGACTAGCGGAGGAGCAGTTCTTC
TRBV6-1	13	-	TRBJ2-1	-	CASSLRGYNEQFF	TGTGCCAGCAGTCTCAGGGGCTACAATGAGCAGTTCTTC
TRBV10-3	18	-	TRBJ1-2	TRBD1	CAISGRTGAPNSNYGYTF	TGTGCCATCAGTGGGCGGACAGGGGCGCCGAACAGCAACTATGGCTACACCTTC
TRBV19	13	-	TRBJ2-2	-	CASSMTPSGELFF	TGTGCCAGTAGTATGACTCCTTCCGGGGAGCTGTTTTTT
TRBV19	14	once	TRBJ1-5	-	CASSIKQGDQPQHF	TGTGCCAGTAGTATAAAACAGGGAGATCAGCCCCAGCATTTT
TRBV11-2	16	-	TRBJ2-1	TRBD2	CASSLGTSGSLDEQFF	TGTGCCAGCAGCTTAGGGACTAGCGGGAGTTTAGATGAGCAGTTCTTC
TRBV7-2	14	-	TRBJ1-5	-	CASSLGSGVQPQHF	TGTGCCAGCAGCTTAGGGTCTGGGGTTCAGCCCCAGCATTTT
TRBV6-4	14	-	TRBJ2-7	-	CASSDSADSHEQYF	TGTGCCAGCAGTGATTCGGCCGATAGCCACGAGCAGTACTTC
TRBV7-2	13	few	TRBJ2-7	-	CASSPGPNYEQYF	TGTGCCAGCAGCCCGGGACCGAACTACGAGCAGTACTTC
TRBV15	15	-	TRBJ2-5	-	CATSRGQRRPETQYF	TGTGCCACCAGCAGAGGCCAGCGGAGGCCGGAGACCCAGTACTTC
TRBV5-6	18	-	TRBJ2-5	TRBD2	CASSSGLAGRPTQETQYF	TGTGCCAGCAGTAGTGGACTAGCGGGACGCCCGACGCAAGAGACCCAGTACTTC
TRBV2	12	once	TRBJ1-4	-	CASSGGYEKLFF	TGTGCCAGCAGTGGGGGATATGAAAAACTGTTTTTT
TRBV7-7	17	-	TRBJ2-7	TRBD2	CASSLVPPSGSSYEQYF	TGTGCCAGCAGCTTAGTCCCCCCTAGCGGGAGCTCCTACGAGCAGTACTTC
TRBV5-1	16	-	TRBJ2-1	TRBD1	CASSFGQGSSYNEQFF	TGCGCCAGCAGCTTCGGACAGGGAAGCTCCTACAATGAGCAGTTCTTC
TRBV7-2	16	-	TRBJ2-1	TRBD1	CASSFYRDSINNEQFF	TGTGCCAGCAGCTTCTACCGGGACAGCATTAACAATGAGCAGTTCTTC